One and the same sample provided the 12 T cell receptor beta chains below, sequenced in a study of T cell repertoires in cytomegalovirus infection. TCRdb processed the reads anew with MiXCR; each CDR3 protein has one entry. Of just under 550,000 distinct CDR3 sequences listed, about 25% are singletons. Sequencing was carried out using PBMCs. These receptors came from a human donor in good health (CMV status not recorded). Some clones in this sample may be carry-over from other donors' samples.

A single count supports this clonotype. CDR3 loop: CASSQAAGEGDQYF. In nucleotides, the CDR3 is TGTGCCAGCAGCCAAGCGGCAGGGGAGGGGGACCAGTACTTC. The chain has TRBV4-2 and TRBJ2-5, with a possible D match to TRBD2 (7 bases). V was cut by 1 base and J by 10 bases, with 16 bases left in between. From germline, CDR1 is LGHNA and CDR2 YNFKEQ. The CDR3 is 14 amino acids.

The rearrangement uses TRBV29-1 and TRBJ1-2; no clear D gene. V dropped 7 bases and J dropped 3 bases, with 12 bases sitting between them. The CDR3 totals 12 residues. Germline CDR1 SQVTM, CDR2 ANQGSEA. CDR3 loop: CSGSVKDYGYTF. The CDR3 DNA reads TGCAGCGGGTCGGTGAAAGACTATGGCTACACCTTC.

In its sample, this clonotype was seen a few times. V and J are TRBV7-2 and TRBJ1-5; 7 nucleotides line up with TRBD1. Germline CDR1 SGHTA, CDR2 FQGNSA. The CDR3 spans 15 residues. V trimming: 1 base; J trimming: 9 bases; junction bases outside the gene matches: 9. CDR3 nucleotide sequence: TGTGCCAGCAGCTTAGGGATTGACAGGGAGGGGCCCCAGCATTTT. Protein: CASSLGIDREGPQHF.

The gene calls are TRBV20-1 and TRBJ1-5; the match to TRBD1 covers 8 bases. The CDR3 consists of 13 residues. From germline, CDR1 is DFQATT and CDR2 SNEGSKA (reference sequence). V trimming: 6 bases; J trimming: 2 bases; junction bases outside the gene matches: 3. The CDR3 sequence is CSAQGQGNQPQHF. DNA for the CDR3: TGCAGTGCCCAGGGACAGGGCAATCAGCCCCAGCATTTT.

This chain connects TRBV7-2 to TRBJ2-7; no clear D. Germline loops: CDR1 SGHTA, CDR2 FQGNSA. CDR3 length equals 15 residues. V lost 2 bases, J lost 0 bases, and 11 bases lay in between. The CDR3: CASSLWAASSYEQYV. The CDR3 DNA reads as TGTGCCAGCAGCTTATGGGCAGCGAGCTCCTACGAGCAGTACGTC.

This chain links TRBV14 with TRBJ2-5, with a weak D call TRBD1 (5 bases). Germline-derived CDR1 and CDR2 are SGHDN and FVKESK. The V and J ends lost 4 bases and 1 base respectively, with 13 bases between them. The CDR3 is made up of 15 amino acids. The CDR3 is CASSRALGPQETQYF. The CDR3 nucleotides read TGTGCCAGCAGCCGGGCCCTGGGGCCCCAAGAGACCCAGTACTTC.

The sample holds many counts of this clonotype. The chain carries TRBV7-9 and TRBJ2-2; TRBD2 agrees at 7 bases. Germline CDR1 reads SEHNR; CDR2 reads FQNEAQ (reference sequence). Unmatched junction bases numbered 9, after V lost 8 bases and J lost 0 bases. The CDR3 length is 16 residues. The CDR3 nucleotides are TGTGCCAGCCTCGTCCCAGCGGGGTCGAACACCGGGGAGCTGTTTTTT. It encodes CASLVPAGSNTGELFF.

This clonotype was recorded at least ten times. J is TRBJ2-5 and V is TRBV7-2, with D possibly called TRBD1 or TRBD2 (6 bases each). The CDR3 has 15 amino acids. Trimming left V 0 bases short and J 3 bases short, with 11 bases between. The germline CDR1 and CDR2 sequences are SGHTA and FQGNSA. CDR3 loop: CASSLAGGREETQYF. The CDR3 coding sequence is TGTGCCAGCAGCTTAGCTGGGGGGCGAGAAGAGACCCAGTACTTC.

This clonotype was counted at least ten times. The chain links TRBV7-6 to TRBJ1-1; 8 bases map to TRBD1. Germline V lookup: CDR1 SGHVS, CDR2 FNYEAQ. V shed 7 bases, J shed 4 bases, and the junction held 11 bases outside the gene matches. The CDR3 is 15 amino acids. This chain's CDR3 is CASTPLRGRATEAFF. CDR3 in DNA: TGTGCCAGCACCCCCCTCAGGGGGCGGGCCACTGAAGCTTTCTTT.

V usage is TRBV6-8 and J usage is TRBJ2-1; D ambiguous. Germline CDR1 is MNHGY and CDR2 is SAAAGT. There are 12 residues in the CDR3. Deletions cut 2 bases from V and 9 bases from J, with 8 bases between. The CDR3 DNA reads TGTGCCAGCAGTTACCCCATAGTTGAGCAGTTCTTC. Its protein product is CASSYPIVEQFF.

The gene calls are TRBV19 and TRBJ2-1; no clear D gene. Trimming removed 2 bases from V and 5 bases from J, with 13 bases in between. Germline loops: CDR1 LNHDA, CDR2 SQIVND (reference sequence). The CDR3 totals 15 residues. CDR3 residues: CASSITPGHNNEQFF. For the CDR3, the DNA is TGTGCCAGTAGTATAACTCCGGGCCACAACAATGAGCAGTTCTTC.

V gene TRBV6-6 combines with J gene TRBJ1-5; TRBD1 might be the D (5 bases). Germline V gives CDR1 MNHNY, CDR2 SVGAGI (reference sequence). This CDR3 is built from 13 residues. V was cut by 8 bases and J by 5 bases, with 13 bases left in between. The CDR3 nucleotides read TGTGCCAGCGGACTGCGGGGGGATCAGCCCCAGCATTTT. Translated, it gives CASGLRGDQPQHF.